Each of the 14 T cell receptor beta chains below was sequenced from the same sample in a study of CDR3 diversity in severe acne. From the PCR reads, TCRdb called clonotypes with MiXCR, one entry per CDR3 protein. Of almost 85,000 distinct CDR3 sequences in the sample, under 60% are singletons; the top ten hold roughly an eighth. Sequenced input: blood. All receptors derive from a male donor in good health, without acne.

Of note for this clonotype: One base away lies a much larger clone, so this may be a sequencing read error. The chain joins TRBV29-1 to TRBJ1-1; D might be TRBD1 (6 bases). Trimming took off 4 bases at V and 11 bases at J, with 20 bases between the two ends. CDR1 and CDR2 (germline): SQVTM, ANQGSEA. CDR3 length: 13 amino acids. The CDR3 is CSVGVAEGVGAFF. CDR3 in DNA: TGCAGCGTTGGAGTGGCAGAGGGGGTAGGGGCTTTCTTT.

Turning to this clonotype: Mismatch with germline at one junction end may stem from a read error. The chain has TRBV10-1 and TRBJ2-3; D is perhaps TRBD1 or TRBD2 (5 bases each). The germline V gene has CDR1 WNHNN and CDR2 SYGVQD (reference sequence). The CDR3 spans 16 residues. This CDR3 is CASSDLMGDSTDTRYF. CDR3 nucleotides: TGCGCCAGCAGTGATTTGATGGGGGATAGCACAGATACGCGGTATTTT.

This clonotype rates as medium-sized. For the CDR3, the DNA is TGTGCCAGCAGCTCCAGGGGTTCACCCCTCCACTTT. Its translation is CASSSRGSPLHF. The rearrangement links TRBV6-5 to TRBJ1-6; the D gene is possibly TRBD1 (6 bases). This CDR3 spans 12 amino acids. V was clipped by 6 bases and J by 9 bases, with 9 bases between them. Germline V gives CDR1 MNHEY, CDR2 SVGAGI.

This clonotype was seen more than once but under ten times. V is TRBV20-1 and J is TRBJ2-7; 13 bases map to TRBD2. Germline CDR1 DFQATT, CDR2 SNEGSKA (reference sequence). CDR3 length: 14 residues. With V trimmed by 3 bases and J by 3 bases, 2 bases remained unmatched. For the CDR3, the DNA is TGCAGTGCTAGGGGACTAGCGGGAAACTACGAGCAGTACTTC. Encoded protein: CSARGLAGNYEQYF.

In its sample, this clonotype was seen many times. The rearrangement uses TRBV11-2 and TRBJ2-3; D not resolved. The CDR3 consists of 17 residues. Germline CDR1 is SGHAT and CDR2 is FQNNGV. Trimming took off 1 base at V and 0 bases at J, with 14 bases between the two ends. The chain's CDR3 is CASSLVVGPTSTDTQYF. The CDR3 DNA sequence: TGTGCCAGCAGCTTAGTGGTCGGTCCTACTAGCACAGATACGCAGTATTTT.

The V call is TRBV6-6, the J call TRBJ2-7; D unclear. V was shortened by 8 bases and J by 0 bases, with 5 bases between the two germline ends. CDR1 MNHNY and CDR2 SVGAGI come from the germline V gene (reference sequence). This CDR3 comprises 11 residues. The DNA for the CDR3 is TGTGCCAGCCACGGCTCCTACGAGCAGTACTTC. Translation: CASHGSYEQYF.

V gene TRBV3-1 combines with J gene TRBJ1-3; D unresolved. Between the trimmed V and J ends, which lost 4 bases and 2 bases, there was a span of 12 bases. CDR1 and CDR2 (germline): LGHDT, YNNKEL (reference sequence). This CDR3 is 15 amino acids long. CDR3 sequence (DNA): TGTGCCAGCAGCCGTCGTGAAGCTACTGGAAACACCATATATTTT. Translation gives CASSRREATGNTIYF.

The CDR3 DNA reads as TGTGCCAGCGGCCTAGGGACAGGTATTACCTGCGAGCAGTACTTC. Its translation: CASGLGTGITCEQYF. The chain carries TRBV7-6 and TRBJ2-7, with TRBD1 identical over 8 bases. This CDR3 is built from 15 residues. V lost 8 bases, J lost 6 bases, and 15 bases stayed unmatched. Germline CDR1 and CDR2: SGHVS and FNYEAQ.

For the CDR3, the DNA is TGTGCCAGCAAACCAGGGGCGGGGGAAAACATTCAGTACTTC. It encodes CASKPGAGENIQYF. The chain combines TRBV5-5 with TRBJ2-4, with D possibly TRBD2 on 7 matching bases. Germline V gene data show CDR1 as SGHKS and CDR2 as YYEKEE (reference sequence). The CDR3 is made up of 14 amino acids. Trimming shortened V by 6 bases and J by 5 bases, and 15 bases separated the two germline ends.

J is TRBJ2-7 and V is TRBV7-9; 11 bases match TRBD1. Germline CDR1 reads SEHNR; CDR2 reads FQNEAQ (reference sequence). The V and J ends lost 1 base and 6 bases, in that order; junction bases with no gene match: 8. The CDR3 extends over 16 amino acids. Here the CDR3 reads CASSLGTGGIVREQYF. CDR3 coding DNA: TGTGCCAGCAGCTTAGGGACAGGGGGCATAGTCCGCGAGCAGTACTTC.

The genes are TRBV7-2 and TRBJ2-7; 9 positions match TRBD1. Germline CDR1 reads SGHTA; CDR2 reads FQGNSA. Trimming at V came to 5 bases and at J to 5 bases, leaving 7 bases not matched to a gene. The CDR3 is made up of 14 amino acids. CDR3 DNA sequence: TGTGCCAGCAGCCCTTACAGGGGGCTCAACGAGCAGTACTTC. Encoded protein: CASSPYRGLNEQYF.

This chain joins TRBV2 and TRBJ2-7, with 8 bases fitting TRBD2. Germline assignment: CDR1 SNHLY and CDR2 FYNNEI. The CDR3 extends over 14 amino acids. V lost 11 bases to trimming and J lost 4 bases; unmatched junction nucleotides: 13. The CDR3 sequence: CASCRAGGLYEQYF. The DNA for the CDR3 is TGTGCCTCCTGCCGGGCGGGAGGTCTGTACGAGCAGTACTTC.

This clonotype was found many times. The chain is built from TRBV12-3 or TRBV12-4 and TRBJ2-5; D not certain. Trimming took off 6 bases at V and 3 bases at J, with 14 bases between the two ends. The CDR3 has 14 amino acids. The CDR3 DNA reads as TGTGCCAGCAGCCGCCCGGGCCAGGAAGAGACCCAGTACTTC. Protein sequence: CASSRPGQEETQYF.

The rearrangement joins TRBV20-1 to TRBJ1-6, with 7 bases matching TRBD1. The CDR3 runs 13 residues. Looked up from germline, CDR1 is DFQATT and CDR2 is SNEGSKA (reference sequence). The V gene end was trimmed by 8 bases and the J gene end by 10 bases; junction bases not matched to a gene: 11. The CDR3 DNA sequence: TGCAGTTCGACAGGGATTGGAAAATCACCCCTCCACTTT. Encoded protein: CSSTGIGKSPLHF.